This TCR beta chain comes out of a study of radiotherapy plus CTLA-4 blockade in lung cancer. Sequencing used immunoSEQ multiplex PCR; TCRdb keeps in-frame clones, though not all of them. Of about 73,000 clones listed, about nine tenths are singletons. CDR1 is MDHEN, CDR2 SYDVKM, per germline. The CDR3 runs 17 residues. V gave up 6 bases and J gave up 0 bases, with 17 bases separating them. This chain connects TRBV28 to TRBJ2-2, with D perhaps TRBD1 or TRBD2 (6 bases each). This TCR came from a human donor with non-small cell lung cancer that progressed on radiotherapy plus ipilimumab. The sequences come from peripheral blood, collected from a patient treated with radiotherapy plus ipilimumab. The DNA of the CDR3 is TGTGCCAGCAGCCTCGGGGGCCTGCTCGCGAACACCGGGGAGCTGTTTTTT. Its protein product is CASSLGGLLANTGELFF.